The clone carrying this TCR beta chain appeared a few times. This CDR3 is built from 14 residues. Trimming took 4 bases from V and 6 from J; bases not matched to a gene: 9. CDR1 is SNHLY, CDR2 FYNNEI, per germline. These data originate in a study of cytomegalovirus exposure and HLA in healthy donors. PCR involved 60 Vbeta and 13 Jbeta primers. Method: immunoSEQ multiplex PCR; TCRdb's copy keeps in-frame clones and lacks some. The top ten hold more than 3.5% of the sample, which has about 120,000 clones, 83% seen once. This receptor was taken from a woman in her thirties or forties in good health and CMV-seropositive. Sequenced material: PBMCs. The chain carries TRBV2 and TRBJ2-7, with TRBD1 identical over 7 bases. The chain's CDR3 is CASSGMYRGLEQYF. For the CDR3, the DNA is TGTGCCAGCAGTGGAATGTACAGGGGCCTCGAGCAGTACTTC.